A single TCR beta chain is shown here with its context. The antigen is undetermined. The source of the sample is a study of Tregs in tolerant kidney transplant recipients. Study results and limitations: Few patients were studied, so findings need validation in larger groups.

Trimming cost V 4 bases and J 0 bases, with 9 bases left between them. The germline V gene has CDR1 MNHEY and CDR2 SVGAGI. The CDR3 extends over 14 amino acids. Libraries were prepared by immunoSEQ multiplex PCR; TCRdb keeps only in-frame clonotypes and omits some of them. The sample shows tens of thousands of clones, about 95% of them seen only once. V is TRBV6-5 and J is TRBJ1-1, with no clear D. This clonotype was sampled from a human donor in good health. The specimen was Tregs from blood cultured with allogeneic cells. The CDR3 DNA follows: TGTGCCAGCAGTTTGGACGGATTGAACACTGAAGCTTTCTTT. Protein product: CASSLDGLNTEAFF.